The clone carrying this T cell receptor (beta chain) turned up a few times. This specimen belongs to a study of blood T cells in healthy people across ages. Study-wide context: Template switching recovered approximately one barcoded beta molecule for every two T cells.

Donor samples were obtained from healthy Caucasian individuals from Russia, aged about 6 to 100. A second about 6 to 11 cycle PCR used barcoded and J-beta primers. Every sample produced at least 2.5 million CDR3-containing paired-end reads. Via MiXCR, TCRdb re-called the 5' RACE reads, giving one row per CDR3 protein. The sample has hundreds of thousands of distinct CDR3 sequences, about 36% seen once. Germline CDR1 reads SGHAT; CDR2 reads FQNNGV. The CDR3 totals 16 residues. The junction had 3 bases not matched to a gene; V was cut back by 3 bases and J by 0 bases. The sequence derives from a man aged 18 to 30 in good health. Sequenced sample: blood. The chain employs TRBV11-2 and TRBJ1-1; 11 nucleotides agree with TRBD1. This CDR3 is CASSFGQGALNTEAFF. In nucleotides, the CDR3 is TGTGCCAGCAGCTTCGGACAGGGGGCCCTGAACACTGAAGCTTTCTTT.